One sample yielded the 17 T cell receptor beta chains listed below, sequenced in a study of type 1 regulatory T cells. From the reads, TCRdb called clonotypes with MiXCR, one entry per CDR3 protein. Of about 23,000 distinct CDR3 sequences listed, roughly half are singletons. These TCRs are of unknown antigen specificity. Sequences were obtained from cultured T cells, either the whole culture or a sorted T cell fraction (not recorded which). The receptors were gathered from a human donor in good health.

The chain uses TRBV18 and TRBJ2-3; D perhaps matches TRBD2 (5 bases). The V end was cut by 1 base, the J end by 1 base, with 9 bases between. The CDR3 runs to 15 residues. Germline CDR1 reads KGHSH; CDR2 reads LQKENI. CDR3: CASSPLERGTDTQYF. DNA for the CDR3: TGTGCCAGCTCACCACTTGAGAGGGGCACAGATACGCAGTATTTT.

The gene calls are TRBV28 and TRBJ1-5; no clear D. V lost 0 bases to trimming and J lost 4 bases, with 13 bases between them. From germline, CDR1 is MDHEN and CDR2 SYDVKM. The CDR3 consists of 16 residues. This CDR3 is CASSLWVVSFNQPQHF. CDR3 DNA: TGTGCCAGCAGTTTATGGGTAGTGAGTTTTAATCAGCCCCAGCATTTT.

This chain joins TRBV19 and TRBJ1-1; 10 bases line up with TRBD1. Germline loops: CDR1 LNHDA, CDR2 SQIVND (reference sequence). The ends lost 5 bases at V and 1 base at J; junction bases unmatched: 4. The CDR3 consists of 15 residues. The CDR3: CASSSRTGGNTEAFF. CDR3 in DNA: TGTGCCAGTAGTTCCCGGACAGGGGGGAACACTGAAGCTTTCTTT. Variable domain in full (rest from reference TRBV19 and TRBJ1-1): DGGITQSPKYLFRKEGQNVTLSCEQNLNHDAMYWYRQDPGQGLRLIYYSQIVNDFQKGDIAEGYSVSREKKESFPLTVTSAQKNPTAFYLCASSSRTGGNTEAFFGQGTRLTVV.

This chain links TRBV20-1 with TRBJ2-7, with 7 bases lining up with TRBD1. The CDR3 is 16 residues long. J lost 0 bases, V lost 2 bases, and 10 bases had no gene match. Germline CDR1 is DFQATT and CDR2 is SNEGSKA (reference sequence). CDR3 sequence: CSARPPPRTGSYEQYF. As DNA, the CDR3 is TGCAGTGCTAGACCGCCCCCACGGACAGGCTCCTACGAGCAGTACTTC.

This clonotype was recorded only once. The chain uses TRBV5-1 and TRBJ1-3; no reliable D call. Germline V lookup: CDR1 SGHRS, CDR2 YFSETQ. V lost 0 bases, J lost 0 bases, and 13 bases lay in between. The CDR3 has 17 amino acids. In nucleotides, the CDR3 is TGCGCCAGCAGCTTGGGGGATGACTGGAACTCTGGAAACACCATATATTTT. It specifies CASSLGDDWNSGNTIYF.

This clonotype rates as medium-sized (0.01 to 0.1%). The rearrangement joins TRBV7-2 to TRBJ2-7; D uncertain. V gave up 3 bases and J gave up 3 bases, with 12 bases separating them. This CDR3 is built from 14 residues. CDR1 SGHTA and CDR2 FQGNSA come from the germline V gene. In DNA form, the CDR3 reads TGTGCCAGCAGCTTCCGGGCCAGCCTCTACGAGCAGTACTTC. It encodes CASSFRASLYEQYF.

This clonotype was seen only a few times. The CDR3 here is CASRDRGLTTDTQYF. CDR3 coding DNA: TGTGCCAGCAGGGACAGGGGGCTCACCACAGATACGCAGTATTTT. The J gene is TRBJ2-3, the V gene TRBV2; 11 bases align to TRBD1. Germline CDR1 reads SNHLY; CDR2 reads FYNNEI. There are 15 residues in the CDR3. V lost 6 bases and J lost 2; bases outside the gene matches: 4. Drawing the rest from reference TRBV2 and TRBJ2-3, the complete variable domain is EPEVTQTPSHQVTQMGQEVILRCVPISNHLYFYWYRQILGQKVEFLVSFYNNEISEKSEIFDDQFSVERPDGSNFTLKIRSTKLEDSAMYFCASRDRGLTTDTQYFGPGTRLTVL.

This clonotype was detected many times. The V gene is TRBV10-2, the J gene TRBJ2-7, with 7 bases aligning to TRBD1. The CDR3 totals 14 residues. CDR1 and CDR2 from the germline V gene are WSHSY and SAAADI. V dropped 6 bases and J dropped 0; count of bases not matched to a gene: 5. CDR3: CASRLTGSSYEQYF. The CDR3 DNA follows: TGCGCCAGCAGGCTGACAGGGAGCTCCTACGAGCAGTACTTC.

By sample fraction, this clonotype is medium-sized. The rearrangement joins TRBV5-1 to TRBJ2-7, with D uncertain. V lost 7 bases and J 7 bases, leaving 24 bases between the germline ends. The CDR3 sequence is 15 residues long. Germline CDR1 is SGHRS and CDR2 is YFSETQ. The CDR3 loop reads CASSPRSAGVGEQYF. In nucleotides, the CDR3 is TGCGCCAGCTCCCCTCGCTCGGCTGGTGTCGGGGAGCAGTACTTC.

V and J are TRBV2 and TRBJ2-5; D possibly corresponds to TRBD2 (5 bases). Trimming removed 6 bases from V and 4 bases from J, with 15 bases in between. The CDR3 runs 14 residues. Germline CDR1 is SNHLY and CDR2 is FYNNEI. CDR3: CASRDPRTVETQYF. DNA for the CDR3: TGTGCCAGCAGAGATCCGAGGACTGTAGAGACCCAGTACTTC.

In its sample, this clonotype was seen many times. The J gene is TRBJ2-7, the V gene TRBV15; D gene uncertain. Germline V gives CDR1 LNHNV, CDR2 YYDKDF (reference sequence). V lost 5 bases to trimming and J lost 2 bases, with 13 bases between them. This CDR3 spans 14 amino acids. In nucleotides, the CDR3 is TGTGCCACCAGCCGGCTACTTGGCACCTACGAGCAGTACTTC. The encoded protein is CATSRLLGTYEQYF. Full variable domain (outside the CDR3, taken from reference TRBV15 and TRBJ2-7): DAMVIQNPRYQVTQFGKPVTLSCSQTLNHNVMYWYQQKSSQAPKLLFHYYDKDFNNEADTPDNFQSRRPNTSFCFLDIRSPGLGDTAMYLCATSRLLGTYEQYFGPGTRLTVT.

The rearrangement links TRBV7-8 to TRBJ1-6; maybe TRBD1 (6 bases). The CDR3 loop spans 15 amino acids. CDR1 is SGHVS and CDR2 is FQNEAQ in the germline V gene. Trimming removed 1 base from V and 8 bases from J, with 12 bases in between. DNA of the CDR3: TGTGCCAGCAGCTTAGTATCAGGGGCTGATTCACCCCTCCACTTT. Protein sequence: CASSLVSGADSPLHF.

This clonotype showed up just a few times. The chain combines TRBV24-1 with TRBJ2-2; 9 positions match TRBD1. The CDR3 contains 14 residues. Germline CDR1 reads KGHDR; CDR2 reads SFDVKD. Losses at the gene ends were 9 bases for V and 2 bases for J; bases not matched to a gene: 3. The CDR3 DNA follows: TGTGCCACCCGGACAGGGGTTAACACCGGGGAGCTGTTTTTT. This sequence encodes CATRTGVNTGELFF.

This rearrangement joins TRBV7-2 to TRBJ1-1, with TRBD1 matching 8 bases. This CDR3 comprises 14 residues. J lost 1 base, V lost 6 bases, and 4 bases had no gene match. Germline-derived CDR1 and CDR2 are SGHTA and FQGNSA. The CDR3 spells CASSRGQANTEAFF. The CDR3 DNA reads TGTGCCAGCAGTAGGGGACAGGCGAACACTGAAGCTTTCTTT.

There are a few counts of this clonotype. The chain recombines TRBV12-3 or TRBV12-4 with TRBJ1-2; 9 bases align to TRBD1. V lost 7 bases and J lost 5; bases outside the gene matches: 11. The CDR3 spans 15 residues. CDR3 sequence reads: CASTQTGTGKYGYTF. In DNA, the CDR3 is TGTGCCAGCACCCAAACTGGGACAGGGAAGTATGGCTACACCTTC.

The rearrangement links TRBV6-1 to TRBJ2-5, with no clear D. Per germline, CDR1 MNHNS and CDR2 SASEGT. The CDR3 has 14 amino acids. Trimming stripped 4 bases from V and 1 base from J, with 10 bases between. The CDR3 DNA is TGTGCCAGCAGTGGCGGTAGGGCCCAAGAGACCCAGTACTTC. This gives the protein CASSGGRAQETQYF.

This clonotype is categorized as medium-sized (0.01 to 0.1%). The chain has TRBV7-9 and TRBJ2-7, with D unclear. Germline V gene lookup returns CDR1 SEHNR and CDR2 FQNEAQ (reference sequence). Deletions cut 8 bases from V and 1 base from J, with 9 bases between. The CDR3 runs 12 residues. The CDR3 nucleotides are TGTGCCAGCGGTGGCCGATCCTACGAGCAGTACTTC. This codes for CASGGRSYEQYF.